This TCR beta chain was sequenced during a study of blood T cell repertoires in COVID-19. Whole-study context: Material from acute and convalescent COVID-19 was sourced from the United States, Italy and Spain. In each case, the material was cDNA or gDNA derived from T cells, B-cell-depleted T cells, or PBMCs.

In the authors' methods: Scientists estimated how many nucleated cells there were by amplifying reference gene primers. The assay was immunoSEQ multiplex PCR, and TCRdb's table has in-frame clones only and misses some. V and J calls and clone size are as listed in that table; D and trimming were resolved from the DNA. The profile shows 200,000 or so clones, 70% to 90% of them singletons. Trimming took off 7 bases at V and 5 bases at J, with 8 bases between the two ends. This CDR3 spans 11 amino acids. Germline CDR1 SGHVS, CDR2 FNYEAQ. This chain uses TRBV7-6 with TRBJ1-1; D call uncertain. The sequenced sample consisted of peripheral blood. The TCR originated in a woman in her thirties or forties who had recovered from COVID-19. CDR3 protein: CASNSATEAFF. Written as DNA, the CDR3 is TGTGCCAGCAACTCTGCGACTGAAGCTTTCTTT.